The 7 T cell receptor beta chains given below trace back to one sample, sequenced in a study of response to subunit inactivated influenza vaccine. Each CDR3 protein is one row after TCRdb ran MiXCR on the RT-PCR reads. The data show about 780,000 distinct CDR3 sequences, roughly 18% seen once. The starting material was PBMCs from blood, obtained roughly 5 days after vaccination. All receptors come from a man between 50 and 59 years old who received an inactivated influenza vaccine.

The sample holds a few counts of this clonotype. The chain carries TRBV4-1 and TRBJ1-5; 8 bases align to TRBD1. The CDR3 runs 16 residues. The J segment lost 6 bases and the V segment lost 1 base, leaving 8 bases of the junction unmatched. Germline CDR1 and CDR2: MGHRA and YSYEKL. This chain's CDR3 is CASSQVRGQDSQPQHF. The CDR3 DNA reads as TGCGCCAGCAGCCAAGTTCGGGGACAGGATTCTCAGCCCCAGCATTTT.

This clonotype was picked up many times. The chain couples TRBV5-1 to TRBJ2-2; D is unclear. Germline loops: CDR1 SGHRS, CDR2 YFSETQ. The CDR3 contains 11 residues. V lost 4 bases to trimming and J lost 7 bases, with 5 bases between them. The CDR3 sequence is CASSTLGELFF. The CDR3 DNA follows: TGCGCCAGCAGCACCCTCGGGGAGCTGTTTTTT.

The chain employs TRBV5-5 and TRBJ1-1; possibly TRBD1 for D (5 bases). This CDR3 has 15 amino acids. Trimming pared 4 bases from V and 1 base from J, leaving 14 bases between. Looked up from germline, CDR1 is SGHKS and CDR2 is YYEKEE (reference sequence). This CDR3 is CASSRTVTANTEAFF. The CDR3 DNA sequence: TGTGCCAGCAGCCGAACAGTGACAGCGAACACTGAAGCTTTCTTT.

The chain couples TRBV20-1 to TRBJ2-7; D is unclear. There are 14 residues in the CDR3. Germline CDR1 is DFQATT and CDR2 is SNEGSKA (reference sequence). V was pared by 0 bases and J by 0 bases, with 9 bases between. As DNA, the CDR3 is TGCAGTGCTAGAGATCTAGGGCCCTCCTACGAGCAGTACTTC. Protein sequence: CSARDLGPSYEQYF.

The sample holds a few counts of this clonotype. The chain is built from TRBV5-1 and TRBJ2-7; 11 bases fit TRBD2. The germline V gene has CDR1 SGHRS and CDR2 YFSETQ. Trimming took 4 bases from V and 1 from J; bases not matched to a gene: 10. CDR3 length equals 17 residues. The CDR3 region has the DNA TGCGCCAGCAGCCCCCCCTTACTAGCGGGAGAATCCTACGAGCAGTACTTC. It translates to CASSPPLLAGESYEQYF.

CDR3 nucleotides: TGTGCCAGCAGCAAGACTGAGGAGACCCAGTACTTC. It specifies CASSKTEETQYF. This chain joins TRBV7-2 and TRBJ2-5; D ambiguous. There are 12 residues in the CDR3. Germline lookup yields CDR1 SGHTA and CDR2 FQGNSA. V was pared by 5 bases and J by 5 bases, with 9 bases between.

This chain joins TRBV20-1 and TRBJ2-2; 9 nucleotides line up with TRBD1. V shed 2 bases and J 8 bases; nucleotides not matched to a gene: 12. This CDR3 comprises 16 residues. Germline loops: CDR1 DFQATT, CDR2 SNEGSKA (reference sequence). The CDR3 reads CSARKVMDRGAGELFF. The CDR3 bases are TGCAGTGCTAGAAAGGTTATGGACAGGGGAGCGGGGGAGCTGTTTTTT.